The present entry profiles one T cell receptor beta chain with its context. Relative to its sample, this clonotype is medium-sized (0.01 to 0.1%). Its antigen remains undetermined. At one of its ends the junction is not consistent with the germline gene, which may arise from a read error. This beta chain slipped into a library made for alpha chains as a stray read, so its size is not meaningful. The library was produced with 5' RACE. Sequenced on a NextSeq 500. In the TCR library protocol, a unique molecular identifier was attached to each TCR cDNA molecule so that PCR and sequencing errors could be corrected. Processing in the source paper ran as follows. TCR identification, UMI-based error correction and CDR3 extraction were performed with Decombinator tools. TCRs above a frequency of 2 per 1,000, corresponding to the top 1% of the tumor frequency distribution, were defined as expanded. Renyi diversity was calculated using the R vegan package after each repertoire was subsampled 100 times to 5,000 TCRs. CDR3 similarity networks were built from amino acid triplet string-kernel similarity, with CDR3s being connected when pairwise similarity was above 0.82. Starting from the raw public reads, TCRdb applied fastp trimming at Q25, assembled clones with MiXCR and retained in-frame beta chains. CDR3 protein sequences are deduplicated, and each keeps its most common genes and DNA. The V and J calls here are based on TCRdb, not the publication. In all, the sample holds roughly 3,200 distinct CDR3 sequences, and around 3.5% of those were seen once. The ten largest clones take up 16% of the sample.

Taken with the paper, the label for time point translates to: sample taken at primary tumor resection. The donors were more than 65 patients from the lung TRACERx cohort who had early-stage, untreated non-small cell lung cancer. Without any cell sorting, TCR sequencing was performed on whole RNA extracted either from tumor and nontumor lung tissue or from cryopreserved PBMC samples. A patient was chosen for TCR sequencing only when enough RNA was available from at least two tumor regions. This entry comes from a study of spatial heterogeneity in lung cancer (dated by TCRdb to the late 2010s). About the investigation overall: More beta-chain than alpha-chain transcripts were consistently detected, likely reflecting higher beta-chain transcript abundance. In the raw uncorrected reads, each unique combination of TCR and UMI appeared on average more than ten times. In non-small cell lung cancer, the study made a quantitative comparison of TCR alpha and beta repertoires among multiple tumor regions, matched nontumor lung and blood. TCR repertoire features were related to nonsynonymous mutation counts determined by whole-exome sequencing of tumor tissue. Both alpha and beta chains were TCR-sequenced in 220 or so tumor regions, about 69 matched nontumor lung samples and around 54 PBMC samples obtained at surgery.

What the authors observed across the whole study: Additional single-cell paired TCR alpha and beta sequencing was considered necessary to confirm, at a functional level, the hypothesis that regional TCRs recognize regional mutations.

Sequences were derived from lung tissue, sampled at surgery. The receptor was derived from a human donor with early-stage non-small cell lung cancer.

The sequenced DNA: TGTGCCAGCAGCTTAAAAGCCGGTACGGGACGGACTGACTTC. This is translated as CASSLKAGTGRTDF. The sequence joins TRBV11-2 to TRBJ2-5; the D call could be TRBD1 or TRBD2, with each sharing 5 bases. CDR1 and CDR2 (SGHAT, FQNNGV) derive from the germline V gene. From the cysteine through the phenylalanine, the CDR3 covers 14 amino acids. CDR3 DNA is the only sequence kept; it has 42 bases, read in frame from the first base.